This entry lists 2 T cell receptor beta chains sequenced from one sample in a study of identical twins. TCRdb re-called the 5' RACE reads through MiXCR, storing one row per CDR3 protein. In the table there are about 480,000 distinct CDR3 sequences, approximately 15% of which are singletons. These sequences were also reported in another study, on yellow fever vaccine responses in identical twins.

The sequenced material came from CD4+ T cells sorted from blood. These receptors all come from a woman between 18 and 29 years old in good health.

The chain couples TRBV7-8 to TRBJ1-4; unclear D gene. The CDR3 loop spans 14 amino acids. Between the trimmed V and J ends, which lost 5 bases and 5 bases, there was a span of 12 bases. CDR1 and CDR2 (germline): SGHVS, FQNEAQ. CDR3 protein: CASSQTTVNEKLFF. Here the CDR3 DNA reads TGTGCCAGCAGCCAGACGACGGTAAATGAAAAACTGTTTTTT.

The chain couples TRBV7-9 to TRBJ2-7; D is ambiguous. Between the trimmed V and J ends, which lost 2 bases and 5 bases, there was a span of 10 bases. Germline-derived CDR1 and CDR2 are SEHNR and FQNEAQ (reference sequence). This CDR3 contains 13 residues. DNA for the CDR3: TGTGCCAGCAGCTTATTATCTGGGGACGAGCAGTACTTC. Its translation is CASSLLSGDEQYF.